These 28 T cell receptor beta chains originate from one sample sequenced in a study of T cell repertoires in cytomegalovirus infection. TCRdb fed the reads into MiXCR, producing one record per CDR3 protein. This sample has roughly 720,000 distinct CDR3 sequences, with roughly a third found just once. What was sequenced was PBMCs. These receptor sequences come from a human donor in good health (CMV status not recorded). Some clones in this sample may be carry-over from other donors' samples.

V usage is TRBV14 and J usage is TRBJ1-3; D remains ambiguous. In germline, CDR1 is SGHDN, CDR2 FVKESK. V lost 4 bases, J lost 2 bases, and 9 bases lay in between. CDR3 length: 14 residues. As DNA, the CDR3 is TGTGCCAGCAGCCCAAACAGAGCTGGAAACACCATATATTTT. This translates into CASSPNRAGNTIYF.

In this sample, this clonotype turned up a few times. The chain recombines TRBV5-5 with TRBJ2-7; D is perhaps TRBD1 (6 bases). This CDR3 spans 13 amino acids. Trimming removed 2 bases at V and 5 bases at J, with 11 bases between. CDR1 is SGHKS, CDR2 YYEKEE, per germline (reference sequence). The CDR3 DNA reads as TGTGCCAGCAGCTTAAGGGGGATCCACGAGCAGTACTTC. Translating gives CASSLRGIHEQYF.

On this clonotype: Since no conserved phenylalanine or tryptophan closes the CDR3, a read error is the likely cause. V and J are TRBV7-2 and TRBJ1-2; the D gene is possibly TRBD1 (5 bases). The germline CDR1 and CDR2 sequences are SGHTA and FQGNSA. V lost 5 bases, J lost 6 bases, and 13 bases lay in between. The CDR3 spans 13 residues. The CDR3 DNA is TGTGCCAGCAGCCCCCTGGGGGGGGATGGCTACACCTTA. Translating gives CASSPLGGDGYTL.

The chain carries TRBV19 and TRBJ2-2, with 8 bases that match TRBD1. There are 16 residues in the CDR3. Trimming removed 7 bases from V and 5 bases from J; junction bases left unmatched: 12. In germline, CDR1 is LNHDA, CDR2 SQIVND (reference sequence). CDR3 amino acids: CASKKEGTGGTGELFF. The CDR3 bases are TGTGCCAGTAAAAAAGAAGGGACAGGTGGGACCGGGGAGCTGTTTTTT.

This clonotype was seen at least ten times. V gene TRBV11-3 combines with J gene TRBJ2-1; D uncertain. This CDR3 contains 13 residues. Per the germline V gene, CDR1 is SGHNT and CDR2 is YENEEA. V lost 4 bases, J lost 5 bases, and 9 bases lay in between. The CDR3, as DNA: TGTGCCAGCAGCTCGACTCGGGACAATGAGCAGTTCTTC. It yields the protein CASSSTRDNEQFF. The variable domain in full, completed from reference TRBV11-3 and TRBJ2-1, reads EAGVVQSPRYKIIEKKQPVAFWCNPISGHNTLYWYLQNLGQGPELLIRYENEEAVDDSQLPKDRFSAERLKGVDSTLKIQPAELGDSAVYLCASSSTRDNEQFFGPGTRLTVL.

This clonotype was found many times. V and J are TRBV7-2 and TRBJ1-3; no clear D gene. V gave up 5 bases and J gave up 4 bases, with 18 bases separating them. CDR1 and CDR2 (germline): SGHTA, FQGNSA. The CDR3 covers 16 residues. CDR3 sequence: CASSPDQGRGGNTIYF. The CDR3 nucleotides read TGTGCCAGCAGCCCGGATCAAGGCCGAGGGGGAAACACCATATATTTT.

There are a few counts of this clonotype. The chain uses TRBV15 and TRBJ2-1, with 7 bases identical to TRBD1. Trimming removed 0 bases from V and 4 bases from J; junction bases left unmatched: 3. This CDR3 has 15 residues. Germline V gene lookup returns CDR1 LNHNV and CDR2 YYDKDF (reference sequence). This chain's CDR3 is CATSRDPGQYNEQFF. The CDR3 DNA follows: TGTGCCACCAGCAGAGATCCGGGACAGTACAATGAGCAGTTCTTC.

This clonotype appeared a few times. The CDR3 nucleotides are TGTGCCAGCAGTACCGGGGGAAGGGGAGCGGAATACGAGCAGTACTTC. Translating gives CASSTGGRGAEYEQYF. The chain recombines TRBV12-3 or TRBV12-4 with TRBJ2-7; the D gene is possibly TRBD2 (6 bases). The V gene lost 5 bases and the J gene lost 4 bases, with 21 bases spanning the gap. The CDR3 length is 16 residues.

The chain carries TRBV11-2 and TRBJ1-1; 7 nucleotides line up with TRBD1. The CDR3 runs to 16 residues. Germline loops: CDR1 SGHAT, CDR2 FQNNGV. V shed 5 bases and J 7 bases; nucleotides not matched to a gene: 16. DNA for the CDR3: TGTGCCAGCAGCCCCCGGGTAAAGGTGTCAGGGGGTGAAGCTTTCTTT. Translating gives CASSPRVKVSGGEAFF.

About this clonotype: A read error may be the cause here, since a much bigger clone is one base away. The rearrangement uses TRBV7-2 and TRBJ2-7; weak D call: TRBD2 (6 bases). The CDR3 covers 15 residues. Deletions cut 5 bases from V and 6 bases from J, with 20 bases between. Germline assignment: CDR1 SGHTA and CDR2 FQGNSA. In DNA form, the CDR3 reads TGTGCCAGCAGCCAGTACGTGGGGGGTTCTTCCGAGCAGTACTTC. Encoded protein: CASSQYVGGSSEQYF.

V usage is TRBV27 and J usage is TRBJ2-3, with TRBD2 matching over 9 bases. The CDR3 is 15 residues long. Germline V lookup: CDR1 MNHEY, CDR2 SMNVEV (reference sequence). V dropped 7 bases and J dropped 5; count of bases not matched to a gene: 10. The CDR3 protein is CASTPRASGVDTQYF. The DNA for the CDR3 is TGTGCCAGCACCCCGAGGGCTAGCGGGGTAGATACGCAGTATTTT.

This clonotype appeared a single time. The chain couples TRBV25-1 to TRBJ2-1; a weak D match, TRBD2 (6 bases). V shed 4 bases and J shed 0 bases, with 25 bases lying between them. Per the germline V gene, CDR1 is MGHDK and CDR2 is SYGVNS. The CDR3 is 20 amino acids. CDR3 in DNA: TGTGCCAGCAGTGCCCTTCCCCGGGACTTTGCAGCAACCTCCTACAATGAGCAGTTCTTC. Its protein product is CASSALPRDFAATSYNEQFF.

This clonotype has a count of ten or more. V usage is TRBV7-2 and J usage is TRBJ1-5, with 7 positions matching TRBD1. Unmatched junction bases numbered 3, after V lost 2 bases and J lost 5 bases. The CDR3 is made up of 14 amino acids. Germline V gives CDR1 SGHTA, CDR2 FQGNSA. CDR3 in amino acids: CASSLNRGYQPQHF. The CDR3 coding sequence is TGTGCCAGCAGCTTAAACAGGGGTTATCAGCCCCAGCATTTT.

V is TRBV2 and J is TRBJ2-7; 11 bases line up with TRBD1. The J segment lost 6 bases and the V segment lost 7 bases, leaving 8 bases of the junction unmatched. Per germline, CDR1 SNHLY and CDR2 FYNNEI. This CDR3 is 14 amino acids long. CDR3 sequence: CASTLWGQGGEQYF. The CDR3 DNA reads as TGTGCCAGCACCCTTTGGGGACAGGGGGGCGAGCAGTACTTC.

The CDR3, as DNA: TGTGCCAGCACCCACCATGGGACCTCCGAGACCCAGTACTTC. Translation: CASTHHGTSETQYF. V gene TRBV28 combines with J gene TRBJ2-5; the D gene could be TRBD1 or TRBD2 (5 bases each). V lost 7 bases and J 5 bases, leaving 17 bases between the germline ends. The CDR3 runs 14 residues. CDR1 is MDHEN, CDR2 SYDVKM, per germline. Full variable domain (remainder filled in from reference TRBV28 and TRBJ2-5): DVKVTQSSRYLVKRTGEKVFLECVQDMDHENMFWYRQDPGLGLRLIYFSYDVKMKEKGDIPEGYSVSREKKERFSLILESASTNQTSMYLCASTHHGTSETQYFGPGTRLLVL.

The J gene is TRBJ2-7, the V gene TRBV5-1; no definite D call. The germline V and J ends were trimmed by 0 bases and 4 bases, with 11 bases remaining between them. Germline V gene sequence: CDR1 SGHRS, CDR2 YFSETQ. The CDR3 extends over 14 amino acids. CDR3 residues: CASSLGLLSYEQYF. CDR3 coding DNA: TGCGCCAGCAGCTTGGGACTTTTGAGTTACGAGCAGTACTTC.

This CDR3 is CASSHAAGSGNSPLHF. DNA for the CDR3: TGTGCCAGTAGTCACGCGGCGGGTTCGGGGAATTCACCCCTCCACTTT. This sequence joins TRBV19 and TRBJ1-6; unclear D gene. Between the trimmed V and J ends, which lost 5 bases and 7 bases, there was a span of 18 bases. This CDR3 is built from 16 residues. The germline V gene encodes CDR1 LNHDA and CDR2 SQIVND (reference sequence). The full variable domain, in which reference TRBV19 and TRBJ1-6 provide the parts outside the CDR3, is DGGITQSPKYLFRKEGQNVTLSCEQNLNHDAMYWYRQDPGQGLRLIYYSQIVNDFQKGDIAEGYSVSREKKESFPLTVTSAQKNPTAFYLCASSHAAGSGNSPLHFGNGTRLTVT.

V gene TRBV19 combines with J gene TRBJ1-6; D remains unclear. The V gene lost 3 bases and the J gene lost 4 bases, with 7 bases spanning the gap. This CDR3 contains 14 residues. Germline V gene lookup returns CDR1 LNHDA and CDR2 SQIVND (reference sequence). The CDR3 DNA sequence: TGTGCCAGTAGTATCGGGCAGTATAATTCACCCCTCCACTTT. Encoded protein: CASSIGQYNSPLHF.

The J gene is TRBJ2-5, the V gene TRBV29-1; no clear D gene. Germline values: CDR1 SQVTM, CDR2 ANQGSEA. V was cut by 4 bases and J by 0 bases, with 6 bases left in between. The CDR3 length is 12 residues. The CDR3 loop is CSVGRYQETQYF. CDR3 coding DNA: TGCAGCGTTGGGCGATACCAAGAGACCCAGTACTTC. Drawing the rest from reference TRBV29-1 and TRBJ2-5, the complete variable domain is SAVISQKPSRDICQRGTSLTIQCQVDSQVTMMFWYRQQPGQSLTLIATANQGSEATYESGFVIDKFPISRPNLTFSTLTVSNMSPEDSSIYLCSVGRYQETQYFGPGTRLLVL.

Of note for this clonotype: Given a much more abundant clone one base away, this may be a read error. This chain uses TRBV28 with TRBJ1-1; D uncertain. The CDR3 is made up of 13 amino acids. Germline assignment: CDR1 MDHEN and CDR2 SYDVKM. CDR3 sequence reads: CASRSMGSTESFF. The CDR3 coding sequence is TGTGCCAGCCGGAGCATGGGGAGCACTGAATCTTTCTTT.

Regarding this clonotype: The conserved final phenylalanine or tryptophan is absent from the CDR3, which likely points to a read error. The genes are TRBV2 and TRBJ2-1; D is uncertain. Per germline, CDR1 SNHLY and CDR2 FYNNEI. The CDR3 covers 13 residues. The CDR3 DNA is TGTGCAAGAATTTCGAGGACGGACAATGAGCAGTTCTTA. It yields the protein CARISRTDNEQFL.

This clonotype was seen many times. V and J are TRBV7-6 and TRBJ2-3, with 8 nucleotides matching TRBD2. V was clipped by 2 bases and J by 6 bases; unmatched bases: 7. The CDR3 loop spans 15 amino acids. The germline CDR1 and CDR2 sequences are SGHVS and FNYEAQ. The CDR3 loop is CASSLYQRECDTQYF. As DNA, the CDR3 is TGTGCCAGCAGCTTATACCAGCGGGAGTGTGATACGCAGTATTTT.

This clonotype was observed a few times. Written as DNA, the CDR3 is TGTGCCAGCAGTGAACATTTCCTGAGGTTTGGAGCTTTCTTT. It specifies CASSEHFLRFGAFF. The chain employs TRBV6-1 and TRBJ1-1; unclear D gene. Germline CDR1 and CDR2: MNHNS and SASEGT. The CDR3 has 14 residues. Trimming stripped 2 bases from V and 10 bases from J, with 17 bases between.

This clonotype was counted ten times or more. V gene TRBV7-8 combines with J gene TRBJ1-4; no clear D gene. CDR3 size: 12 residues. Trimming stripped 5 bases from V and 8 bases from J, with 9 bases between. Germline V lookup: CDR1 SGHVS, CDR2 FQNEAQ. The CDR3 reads CASSRSWEKLFF. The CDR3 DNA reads TGTGCCAGCAGCCGCTCTTGGGAAAAACTGTTTTTT.

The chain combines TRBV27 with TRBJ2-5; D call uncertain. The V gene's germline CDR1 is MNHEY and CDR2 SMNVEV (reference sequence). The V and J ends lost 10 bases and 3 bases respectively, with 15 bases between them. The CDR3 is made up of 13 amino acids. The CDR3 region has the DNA TGTGCCATCATTTTTTCCAAAAAAGAGACCCAGTACTTC. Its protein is CAIIFSKKETQYF.

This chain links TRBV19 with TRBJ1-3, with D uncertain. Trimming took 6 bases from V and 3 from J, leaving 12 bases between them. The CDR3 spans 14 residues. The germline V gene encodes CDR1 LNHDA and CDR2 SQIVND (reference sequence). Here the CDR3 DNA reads TGTGCCAGTAGCACCAGCAACAGTGGAAACACCATATATTTT. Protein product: CASSTSNSGNTIYF.

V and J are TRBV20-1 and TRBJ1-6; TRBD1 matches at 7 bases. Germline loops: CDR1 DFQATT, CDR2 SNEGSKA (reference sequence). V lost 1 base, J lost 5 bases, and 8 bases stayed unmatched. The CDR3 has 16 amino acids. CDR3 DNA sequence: TGCAGTGCTAGAGTTGCAGGGACAGATAATAATTCACCCCTCCACTTT. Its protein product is CSARVAGTDNNSPLHF.

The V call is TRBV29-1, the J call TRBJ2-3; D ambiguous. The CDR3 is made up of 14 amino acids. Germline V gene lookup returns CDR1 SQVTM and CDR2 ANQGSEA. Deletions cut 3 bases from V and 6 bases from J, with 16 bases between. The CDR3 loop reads CSVDTGDETDTQYF. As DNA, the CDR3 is TGCAGCGTTGACACGGGCGACGAGACGGATACGCAGTATTTT.